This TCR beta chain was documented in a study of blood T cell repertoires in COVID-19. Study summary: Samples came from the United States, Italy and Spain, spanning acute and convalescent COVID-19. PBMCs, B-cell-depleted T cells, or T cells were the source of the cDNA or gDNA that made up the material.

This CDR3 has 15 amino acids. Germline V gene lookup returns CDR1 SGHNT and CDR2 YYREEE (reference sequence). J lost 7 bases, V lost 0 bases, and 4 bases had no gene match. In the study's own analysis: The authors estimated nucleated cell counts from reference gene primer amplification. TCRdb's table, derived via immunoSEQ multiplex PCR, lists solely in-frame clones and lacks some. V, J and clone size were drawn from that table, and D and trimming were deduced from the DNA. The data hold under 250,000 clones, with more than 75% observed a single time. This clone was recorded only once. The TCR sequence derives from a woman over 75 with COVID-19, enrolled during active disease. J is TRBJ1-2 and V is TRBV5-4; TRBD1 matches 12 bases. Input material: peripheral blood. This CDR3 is CASSLGGQGAGGYTF. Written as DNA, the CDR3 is TGTGCCAGCAGCTTGGGGGGACAGGGGGCCGGTGGCTACACCTTC.